This T cell receptor (beta chain) was identified during a study of CD4 and CD8 cells across lung adenocarcinoma regions. TCRdb itself ran the PCR reads through MiXCR, one entry per CDR3 protein. The sample includes about 11,000 distinct CDR3 sequences, 59% of them seen just once. Localized lung adenocarcinoma, a non-small cell lung cancer, affected the donors. This clonotype was obtained from a male donor with lung adenocarcinoma. The CD4 and CD8 labels of this study may be unreliable. The sample comprised CD8+ T cells from the margin of a lung tumor.

The CDR3 nucleotides read TGCGCCAGCAGTTTGTCCGGGAGACCGTACAATGAGCAGTTCTTC. This sequence encodes CASSLSGRPYNEQFF. This rearrangement joins TRBV10-1 to TRBJ2-1, with D tentatively TRBD2 (6 bases). This CDR3 has 15 amino acids. Per germline, CDR1 WNHNN and CDR2 SYGVQD (reference sequence). Trimming cost V 5 bases and J 4 bases, with 15 bases left between them.